This T cell receptor (beta chain) was obtained from a study of shared clonotypes between healthy human individuals. Trimming cost V 5 bases and J 8 bases, with 16 bases left between them. The germline V gene has CDR1 MDHEN and CDR2 SYDVKM. The CDR3 has 15 amino acids. Every subset's genomic DNA went evenly onto several immunoSEQ plates. Profiled with immunoSEQ multiplex PCR; TCRdb holds only in-frame clones, not every one. The sample shows approximately 2.5 million clones, approximately 94% of them seen only once. Sequencing input: naive CD4+ T cells from PBMCs. Described subset: CD45RA+ positively selected. The chain joins TRBV28 to TRBJ1-6; possible D gene TRBD1, 6 bases. This receptor was obtained from a man between 18 and 35 years old in good health. Some clones in this sample may be carry-over from other donors' samples. Written as DNA, the CDR3 is TGTGCCAGCAGTAACATAGACAGGAGGGATTCACCCCTCCACTTT. It yields the protein CASSNIDRRDSPLHF.